This record looks at one T cell receptor (beta chain) sequence and its context. The sample belongs to a study of blood T cell repertoires in COVID-19. At the level of the study: The United States, Italy and Spain were the sources of the acute and convalescent COVID-19 samples. The analysed material was cDNA or gDNA that came from T cells, B-cell-depleted T cells, or PBMCs.

The J segment lost 4 bases and the V segment lost 8 bases, leaving 8 bases of the junction unmatched. The CDR3 is 14 amino acids. Germline assignment: CDR1 MNHEY and CDR2 SMNVEV (reference sequence). Authors' methods: How many nucleated cells were present was estimated from reference gene primer amplification. TCRdb's table, derived via immunoSEQ multiplex PCR, lists solely in-frame clones and lacks some. The V and J calls and the clone size are those of that table, but D and trimming were determined from the DNA. The sample consists of about 96,000 clones, around 80% of them appearing once. The sequenced sample was peripheral blood. The chain recombines TRBV27 with TRBJ2-7; the match to TRBD1 covers 10 bases. This sequence originates from a middle-aged man who had recovered from COVID-19. CDR3 nucleotide sequence: TGTGCCAGCGTCTCCGGGACAGGGGCATACGAGCAGTACTTC. As protein: CASVSGTGAYEQYF.